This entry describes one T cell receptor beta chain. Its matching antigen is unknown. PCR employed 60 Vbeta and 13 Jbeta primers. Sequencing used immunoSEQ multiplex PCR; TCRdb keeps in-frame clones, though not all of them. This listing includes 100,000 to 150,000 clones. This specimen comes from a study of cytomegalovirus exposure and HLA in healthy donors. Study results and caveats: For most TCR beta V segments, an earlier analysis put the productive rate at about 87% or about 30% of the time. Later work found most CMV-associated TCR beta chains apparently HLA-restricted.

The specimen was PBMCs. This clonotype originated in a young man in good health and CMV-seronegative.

The CDR3 DNA reads as TGTGCCAGCAGTTTGAGCGACAGGGGTTACGAGCAGTACTTC. Residues: CASSLSDRGYEQYF. The chain is built from TRBV28 and TRBJ2-7; 8 nucleotides line up with TRBD1. This CDR3 spans 14 amino acids. V lost 3 bases to trimming and J lost 4 bases; unmatched junction nucleotides: 5. Germline loops: CDR1 MDHEN, CDR2 SYDVKM.